This T cell receptor (beta chain) was sequenced during a study of graft-versus-host responses after intestinal transplantation. In the study overall: All recipients were given anti-thymocyte globulin induction, and tacrolimus and steroids were then administered for about three years.

To note about this clone: The antigen remains undetermined.

Study findings and constraints: Graft-donor T cell macrochimerism coincided with high graft-versus-host to host-versus-graft clonal ratios in allografts.

Clones were sequenced by immunoSEQ multiplex PCR, and TCRdb holds only the in-frame ones, with some missing. The repertoire has approximately 77,000 clones, around 92% of them found once; the top ten carry over 0.55%. This sequence was found in a human patient who received an intestinal transplant, so some T cells may come from the graft donor. This specimen consisted of PBMCs, obtained 98 days after intestinal transplantation.

The CDR3 region is CASSNLPDHLQSRANVLTF. CDR3 sequence (DNA): TGTGCCAGCTCAAATCTTCCGGACCATTTACAAAGTCGGGCCAACGTCCTGACTTTC. This rearrangement joins TRBV18 to TRBJ2-6; no clear D gene. V lost 5 bases and J 5 bases, leaving 25 bases between the germline ends. Per the germline V gene, CDR1 is KGHSH and CDR2 is LQKENI. The CDR3 covers 19 residues.